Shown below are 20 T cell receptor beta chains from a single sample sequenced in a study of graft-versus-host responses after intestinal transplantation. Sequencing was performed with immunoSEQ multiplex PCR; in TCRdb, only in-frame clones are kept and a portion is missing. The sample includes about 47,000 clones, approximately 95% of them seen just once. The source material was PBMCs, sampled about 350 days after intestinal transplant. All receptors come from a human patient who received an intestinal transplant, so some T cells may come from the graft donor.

CDR3 protein: CASGLGSGLEQYF. The CDR3 region has the DNA TGTGCTAGTGGTTTGGGATCGGGTCTCGAGCAGTACTTC. The chain carries TRBV12-5 and TRBJ2-7; no clear D gene. Germline V gene sequence: CDR1 LGHNT, CDR2 FRNRAP. Trimming shortened V by 1 base and J by 6 bases, and 10 bases separated the two germline ends. The CDR3 length is 13 residues.

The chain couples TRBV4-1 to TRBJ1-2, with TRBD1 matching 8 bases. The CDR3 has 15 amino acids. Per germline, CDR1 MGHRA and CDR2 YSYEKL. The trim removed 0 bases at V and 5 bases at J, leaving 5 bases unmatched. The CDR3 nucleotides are TGCGCCAGCAGCCAAGAATGGACAGGGCGATATGGCTACACCTTC. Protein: CASSQEWTGRYGYTF.

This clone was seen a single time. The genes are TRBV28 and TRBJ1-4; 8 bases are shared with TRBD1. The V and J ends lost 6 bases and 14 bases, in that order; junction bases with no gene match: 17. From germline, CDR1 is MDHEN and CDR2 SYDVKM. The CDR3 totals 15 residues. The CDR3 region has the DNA TGTGCCAGCAGCCCGGGACAGGCGGCCCTGGTAGAGCTGTTTTTT. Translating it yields CASSPGQAALVELFF.

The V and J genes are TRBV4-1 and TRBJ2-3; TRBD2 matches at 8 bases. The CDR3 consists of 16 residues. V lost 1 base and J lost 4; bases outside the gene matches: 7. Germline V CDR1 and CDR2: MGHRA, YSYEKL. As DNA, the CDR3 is TGCGCCAGCAGCCAAGGGAGTAGCGGGGTATCAGATACGCAGTATTTT. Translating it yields CASSQGSSGVSDTQYF.

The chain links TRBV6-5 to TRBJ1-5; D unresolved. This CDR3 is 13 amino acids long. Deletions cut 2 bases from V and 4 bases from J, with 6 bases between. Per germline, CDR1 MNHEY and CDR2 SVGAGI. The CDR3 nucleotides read TGTGCCAGCAGTTACGAGGGTAATCAGCCCCAGCATTTT. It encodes CASSYEGNQPQHF.

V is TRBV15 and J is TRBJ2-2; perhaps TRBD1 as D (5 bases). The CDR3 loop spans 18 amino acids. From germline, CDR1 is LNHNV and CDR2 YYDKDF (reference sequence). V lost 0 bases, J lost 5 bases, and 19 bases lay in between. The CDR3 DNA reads TGTGCCACCAGCAGAGATTCCGCGGAAGGGGTATGGACCGGGGAGCTGTTTTTT. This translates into CATSRDSAEGVWTGELFF. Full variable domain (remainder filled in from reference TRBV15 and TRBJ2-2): DAMVIQNPRYQVTQFGKPVTLSCSQTLNHNVMYWYQQKSSQAPKLLFHYYDKDFNNEADTPDNFQSRRPNTSFCFLDIRSPGLGDTAMYLCATSRDSAEGVWTGELFFGEGSRLTVL.

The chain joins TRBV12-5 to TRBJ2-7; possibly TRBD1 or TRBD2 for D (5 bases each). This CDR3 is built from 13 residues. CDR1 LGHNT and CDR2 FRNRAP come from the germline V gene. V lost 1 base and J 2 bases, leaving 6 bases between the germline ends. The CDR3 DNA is TGTGCTAGTGGTTTGGGGGACCCCTACGAGCAGTACTTC. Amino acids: CASGLGDPYEQYF.

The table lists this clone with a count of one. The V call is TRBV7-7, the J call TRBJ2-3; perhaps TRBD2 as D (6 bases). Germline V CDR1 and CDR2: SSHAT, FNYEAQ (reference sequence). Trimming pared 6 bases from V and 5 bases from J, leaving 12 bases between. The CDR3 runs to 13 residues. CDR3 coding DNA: TGTGCCAGCAGTCCAACGGGGGTAGATACGCAGTATTTT. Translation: CASSPTGVDTQYF.

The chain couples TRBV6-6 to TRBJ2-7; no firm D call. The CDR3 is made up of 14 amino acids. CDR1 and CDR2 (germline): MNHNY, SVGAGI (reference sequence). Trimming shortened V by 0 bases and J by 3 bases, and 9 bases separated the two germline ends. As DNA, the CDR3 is TGTGCCAGCAGTTACTCGATGGGTCTCTACGAGCAGTACTTC. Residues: CASSYSMGLYEQYF.

The CDR3 bases are TGTGCCAGCAGCTTAGCGGGGGTCGAGCAGTACTTC. Translating gives CASSLAGVEQYF. This sequence joins TRBV11-2 and TRBJ2-7, with D perhaps TRBD2 (6 bases). Germline V lookup: CDR1 SGHAT, CDR2 FQNNGV. This CDR3 comprises 12 residues. With 1 base removed from V and 6 bases from J, the gap between germline ends came to 7 bases.

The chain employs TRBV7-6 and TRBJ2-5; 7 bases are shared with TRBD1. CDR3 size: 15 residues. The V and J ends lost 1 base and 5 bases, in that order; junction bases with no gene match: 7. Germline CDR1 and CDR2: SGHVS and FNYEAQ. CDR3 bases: TGTGCCAGCAGCTTAGACGACAGGGTGTCGGAGACCCAGTACTTC. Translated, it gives CASSLDDRVSETQYF.

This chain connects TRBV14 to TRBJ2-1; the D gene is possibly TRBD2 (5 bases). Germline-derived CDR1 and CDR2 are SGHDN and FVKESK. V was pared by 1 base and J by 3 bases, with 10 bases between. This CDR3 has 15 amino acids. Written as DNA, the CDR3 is TGTGCCAGCAGCCAAGGACTCGGGATCTACAATGAGCAGTTCTTC. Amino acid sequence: CASSQGLGIYNEQFF.

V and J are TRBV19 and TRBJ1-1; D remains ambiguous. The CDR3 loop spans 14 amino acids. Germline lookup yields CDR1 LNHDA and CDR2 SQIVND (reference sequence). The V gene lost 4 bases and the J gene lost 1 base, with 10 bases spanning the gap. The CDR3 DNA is TGTGCCAGTAGTAAGCGGGCAGCGAACACTGAAGCTTTCTTT. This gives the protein CASSKRAANTEAFF.

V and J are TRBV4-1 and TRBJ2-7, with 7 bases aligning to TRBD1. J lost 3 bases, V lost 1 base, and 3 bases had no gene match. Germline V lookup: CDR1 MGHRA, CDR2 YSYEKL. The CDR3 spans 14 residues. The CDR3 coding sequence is TGCGCCAGCAGCCAAGGGGACAGTCTCTACGAGCAGTACTTC. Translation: CASSQGDSLYEQYF.

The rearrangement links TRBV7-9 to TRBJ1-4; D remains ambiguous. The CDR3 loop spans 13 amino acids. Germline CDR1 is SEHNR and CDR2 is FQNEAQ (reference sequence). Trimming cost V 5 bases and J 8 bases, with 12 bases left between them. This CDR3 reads CASSRLGREKLFF. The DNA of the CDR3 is TGTGCCAGCAGCCGGTTGGGCCGGGAAAAACTGTTTTTT.

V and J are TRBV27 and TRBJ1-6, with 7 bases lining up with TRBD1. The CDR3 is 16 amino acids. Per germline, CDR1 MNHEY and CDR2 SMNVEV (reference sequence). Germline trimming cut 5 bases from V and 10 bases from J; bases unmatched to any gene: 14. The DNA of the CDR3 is TGTGCCAGCAGTCCACCTCGACAGGGTGCTCGATCACCCCTCCACTTT. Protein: CASSPPRQGARSPLHF.

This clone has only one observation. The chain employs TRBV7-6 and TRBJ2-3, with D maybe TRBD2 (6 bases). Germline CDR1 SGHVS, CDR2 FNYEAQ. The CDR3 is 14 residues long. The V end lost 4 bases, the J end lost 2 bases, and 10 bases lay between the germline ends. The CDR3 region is CASSSGTFTDTQYF. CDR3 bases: TGTGCCAGCAGCTCCGGGACTTTCACAGATACGCAGTATTTT.

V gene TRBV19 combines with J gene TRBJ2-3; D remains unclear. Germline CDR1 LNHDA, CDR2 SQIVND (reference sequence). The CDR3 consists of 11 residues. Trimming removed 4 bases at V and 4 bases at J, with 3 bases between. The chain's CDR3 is CASSRADTQYF. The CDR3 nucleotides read TGTGCCAGTAGTAGGGCAGATACGCAGTATTTT.

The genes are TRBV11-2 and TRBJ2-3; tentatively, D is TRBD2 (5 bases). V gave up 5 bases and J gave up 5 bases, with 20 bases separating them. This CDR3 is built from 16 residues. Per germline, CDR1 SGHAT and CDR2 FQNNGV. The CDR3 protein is CASSITRGLGKDTQYF. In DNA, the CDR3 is TGTGCCAGCAGCATTACTCGCGGGCTAGGAAAAGATACGCAGTATTTT.

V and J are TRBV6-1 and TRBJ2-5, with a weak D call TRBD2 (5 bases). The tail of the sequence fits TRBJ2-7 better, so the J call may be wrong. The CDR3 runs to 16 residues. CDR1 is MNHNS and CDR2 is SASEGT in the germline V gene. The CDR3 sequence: CASSAKSSPRAYEQYF. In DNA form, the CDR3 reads TGTGCCAGCAGTGCAAAGAGTTCTCCGCGGGCCTACGAGCAGTACTTC.